This T cell receptor beta chain was sequenced in a study of cytomegalovirus exposure and HLA in healthy donors. For the study at large: Of the donors genotyped, about 390 in all, 75% to 85% fell in the Caucasian-associated ancestry cluster.

In the PCR, 60 Vbeta and 13 Jbeta primers were used. The data were produced by immunoSEQ multiplex PCR, yet TCRdb's version contains in-frame clones alone and is incomplete. The sample records 60,000 to 70,000 clones, over 60% being singletons. Germline values: CDR1 SGDLS, CDR2 YYNGEE. There are 13 residues in the CDR3. Unmatched junction bases numbered 10, after V lost 5 bases and J lost 14 bases. The source is a man aged 45-65 years in good health and CMV-seropositive. The sequencing sample was made of PBMCs. The chain carries TRBV9 and TRBJ1-6; TRBD1 matches 7 bases. The CDR3 DNA sequence: TGTGCCAGCAGTAGTCGACCTACAGGGGCCCTCCACTTT. This sequence encodes CASSSRPTGALHF.